This T cell receptor beta chain was captured in a study of T cell responses to AZD1222 COVID-19 vaccine. The data were produced by immunoSEQ multiplex PCR, yet TCRdb's version contains in-frame clones alone and is incomplete. In the table there are 100,000 or so clones, approximately 90% of which are singletons. Per the germline V gene, CDR1 is SNHLY and CDR2 is FYNNEI. This CDR3 contains 13 residues. The V end lost 6 bases, the J end lost 0 bases, and 6 bases lay between the germline ends. This TCR derives from an adult in good health. The source was peripheral blood, collected on day 0 of AZD1222 vaccination. This chain joins TRBV2 and TRBJ1-5; D is unclear. The CDR3 loop reads CASRGYSNQPQHF. As DNA, the CDR3 is TGTGCCAGCAGGGGTTATAGCAATCAGCCCCAGCATTTT.